This T cell receptor beta chain was retrieved from a study of T cells after posttransplantation cyclophosphamide. Study-level findings and limits: TRB clonality was highly associated with recipient CMV seropositivity and reactivation. Blood and skin or GI T cell repertoires showed limited TRB overlap.

As to this clone: What it binds is not known.

Cyclophosphamide on days +3 and +4 followed busulfan-fludarabine conditioning and a marrow graft. The repertoire was sequenced with immunoSEQ multiplex PCR; TCRdb's copy has only in-frame clones and lacks some. The repertoire consists of about 7,100 clones, with almost 75% occurring once and the leading ten covering 20% to 25%. The germline CDR1 and CDR2 sequences are LGHNA and YSLEER. V dropped 3 bases and J dropped 7 bases, with 13 bases sitting between them. The CDR3 totals 15 residues. The rearrangement links TRBV4-3 to TRBJ1-6, with TRBD1 as a possible D gene (6 bases). This sequence was found in a young adult male patient who received an allogeneic stem cell transplant from a related donor, was CMV-positive, and had acute GVHD only. Some T cells may originate from the graft donor. The sample consisted of PBMCs, taken around 1,500 days after allogeneic stem cell transplant with posttransplant cyclophosphamide. As DNA, the CDR3 is TGCGCCAGCAGCCAGTACCTAGGGGGAAATTCACCCCTCCACTTT. It translates to CASSQYLGGNSPLHF.